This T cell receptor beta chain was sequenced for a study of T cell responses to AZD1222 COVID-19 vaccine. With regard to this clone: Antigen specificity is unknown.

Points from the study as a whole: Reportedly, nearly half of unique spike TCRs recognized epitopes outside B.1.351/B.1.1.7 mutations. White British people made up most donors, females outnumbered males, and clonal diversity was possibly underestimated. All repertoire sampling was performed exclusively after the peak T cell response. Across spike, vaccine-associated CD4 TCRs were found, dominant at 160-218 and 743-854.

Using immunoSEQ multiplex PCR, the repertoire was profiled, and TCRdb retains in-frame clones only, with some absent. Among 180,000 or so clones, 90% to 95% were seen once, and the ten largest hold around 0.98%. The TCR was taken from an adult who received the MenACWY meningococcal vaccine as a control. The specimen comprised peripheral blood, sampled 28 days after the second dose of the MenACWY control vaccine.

The chain's CDR3 is CATSDRVTGGEQYF. Written as DNA, the CDR3 is TGTGCCACCAGTGATCGGGTTACAGGGGGCGAGCAGTACTTC. The chain has TRBV24-1 and TRBJ2-7; 8 nucleotides line up with TRBD1. J was trimmed by 6 bases and V by 3 bases; bases with no gene match: 6. The V gene's germline CDR1 is KGHDR and CDR2 SFDVKD. The CDR3 sequence is 14 residues long.